This T cell receptor beta chain was documented in a study of T cells in localized non-small cell lung cancer. The study's findings and limits: Across samples, adjacent lung featured a median approximately 60 of the top 100 tumor clones. Measurement of T cell clonality placed uninvolved adjacent lung highest, above the level in tumor.

The CDR3 is 15 residues long. CDR1 and CDR2 (germline): MDHEN, SYDVKM. The trim removed 1 base at V and 6 bases at J, leaving 1 base unmatched. Profiling relied on immunoSEQ multiplex PCR, and the TCRdb table lists in-frame clones only, not all of them. Of some 38,000 clones listed, approximately 90% are singletons. About this clone itself: The antigen remains unidentified.

Sequenced here: peripheral blood mononuclear cells, sampled before any cancer treatment. This receptor was identified in a male donor aged 60 or over with stage II lung adenocarcinoma. The chain links TRBV28 to TRBJ2-4, with 12 bases lining up with TRBD2. This CDR3 reads CASSLSGLAGNIQYF. Written as DNA, the CDR3 is TGTGCCAGCAGTTTATCGGGACTAGCGGGAAACATTCAGTACTTC.